The 29 T cell receptor beta chains given below trace back to one sample, sequenced in a study of blood T cell repertoires in COVID-19. Some clones are missing from TCRdb's copy, which holds only in-frame ones; the method was immunoSEQ multiplex PCR. Seen here are 30,000 to 45,000 clones, about four fifths observed once, and the top ten hold approximately 9.1%. Sequencing was done on a sample of peripheral blood. These receptors came from a man between 60 and 70 years old in a cohort sampled during active COVID-19.

This clone came up a few times. V usage is TRBV30 and J usage is TRBJ1-4; 7 nucleotides line up with TRBD1. Trimming took 5 bases from V and 7 from J; bases not matched to a gene: 7. Germline values: CDR1 GTSNPN, CDR2 SVGIG (reference sequence). The CDR3 consists of 13 residues. This CDR3 reads CAWSTGLSEKLFF. The CDR3 DNA follows: TGTGCCTGGTCGACAGGGCTCTCTGAAAAACTGTTTTTT.

The chain couples TRBV9 to TRBJ2-3, with D maybe TRBD1 (6 bases). Per germline, CDR1 SGDLS and CDR2 YYNGEE. The CDR3 has 13 residues. V was cut by 4 bases and J by 3 bases, with 9 bases left in between. The CDR3 region has the DNA TGTGCCAGCAGCTCACAGGGAACAGATACGCAGTATTTT. Encoded protein: CASSSQGTDTQYF.

The count of this clone is one. The CDR3 DNA is TGCGCCAGCAGTGTTCAAACAGGAGCCTATGGCTACACCTTC. Residues: CASSVQTGAYGYTF. V is TRBV10-2 and J is TRBJ1-2; D might be TRBD1 (5 bases). The CDR3 has 14 residues. Trimming left V 4 bases short and J 4 bases short, with 13 bases between. In germline, CDR1 is WSHSY, CDR2 SAAADI.

The genes are TRBV20-1 and TRBJ2-1; D perhaps matches TRBD2 (5 bases). Trimming shortened V by 3 bases and J by 4 bases, and 10 bases separated the two germline ends. The CDR3 is 13 residues long. Germline V CDR1 and CDR2: DFQATT, SNEGSKA (reference sequence). The CDR3 sequence is CSASLADYNEQFF. CDR3 nucleotide sequence: TGCAGTGCTAGTCTAGCAGATTACAATGAGCAGTTCTTC.

The CDR3 spells CASKSSGIDTGELFF. For the CDR3, the DNA is TGTGCCAGCAAATCCAGCGGGATCGACACCGGGGAGCTGTTTTTT. This chain links TRBV2 with TRBJ2-2; TRBD2 aligns across 7 bases. Germline V gene data show CDR1 as SNHLY and CDR2 as FYNNEI. The CDR3 length is 15 residues. Trimming removed 7 bases from V and 3 bases from J; junction bases left unmatched: 8.

The V gene is TRBV30, the J gene TRBJ1-4, with 9 bases fitting TRBD1. The CDR3 extends over 13 amino acids. Germline CDR1 GTSNPN, CDR2 SVGIG (reference sequence). With 3 bases clipped from V and 8 bases from J, the junction kept 4 bases outside the gene matches. CDR3 protein: CAWRRQGEEKLFF. CDR3 DNA sequence: TGTGCCTGGAGGCGACAGGGGGAGGAAAAACTGTTTTTT.

V usage is TRBV11-2 and J usage is TRBJ2-7, with 9 bases that match TRBD1. CDR1 and CDR2 (germline): SGHAT, FQNNGV. V gave up 3 bases and J gave up 3 bases; unmatched junction bases: 3. The CDR3 loop spans 14 amino acids. The CDR3 DNA sequence: TGTGCCAGCAGCTTGGGGACAGGGTTCTACGAGCAGTACTTC. Protein: CASSLGTGFYEQYF.

This chain joins TRBV28 and TRBJ2-5; D is perhaps TRBD1 (6 bases). Germline-derived CDR1 and CDR2 are MDHEN and SYDVKM. V dropped 4 bases and J dropped 4 bases, with 10 bases sitting between them. CDR3 size: 13 residues. For the CDR3, the DNA is TGTGCCAGCAGTTGGGGCAGGGGAGAGACCCAGTACTTC. This sequence encodes CASSWGRGETQYF.

The J gene is TRBJ1-5, the V gene TRBV28, with D perhaps matching TRBD1 (6 bases). Trimming cost V 11 bases and J 3 bases, with 14 bases left between them. The CDR3 runs to 13 residues. Germline V gene sequence: CDR1 MDHEN, CDR2 SYDVKM. The chain's CDR3 is CAWADSPNQPQHF. The CDR3 nucleotides read TGTGCCTGGGCGGACAGCCCCAATCAGCCCCAGCATTTT.

The rearrangement joins TRBV4-3 to TRBJ1-6; possibly TRBD1 for D (5 bases). CDR1 LGHNA and CDR2 YSLEER come from the germline V gene. The CDR3 has 15 residues. V dropped 1 base and J dropped 10 bases, with 14 bases sitting between them. This chain's CDR3 is CASSQGGTGWSPLHF. The CDR3 DNA reads as TGCGCCAGCAGCCAAGGTGGAACAGGCTGGTCACCCCTCCACTTT.

This clone was counted only a few times. The rearrangement joins TRBV5-1 to TRBJ1-6, with 11 bases lining up with TRBD1. The CDR3 loop spans 13 amino acids. The V gene end was trimmed by 7 bases and the J gene end by 10 bases; junction bases not matched to a gene: 4. Germline CDR1 reads SGHRS; CDR2 reads YFSETQ. The CDR3 coding sequence is TGCGCCAGCGGACAGGGGGCGGGATCACCCCTCCACTTT. Translation: CASGQGAGSPLHF.

The J gene is TRBJ2-3, the V gene TRBV2; 10 bases fit TRBD2. J gave up 4 bases and V 9 bases, and 7 bases lay outside the gene matches. CDR3 length: 14 residues. Looked up from germline, CDR1 is SNHLY and CDR2 is FYNNEI. CDR3 sequence: CASLAGVSSDTQYF. CDR3 DNA sequence: TGTGCCAGTCTAGCGGGGGTTTCCTCAGATACGCAGTATTTT.

The chain has TRBV24-1 and TRBJ1-1; 9 bases are shared with TRBD1. CDR3 length: 13 residues. The V gene end was trimmed by 7 bases and the J gene end by 6 bases; junction bases not matched to a gene: 5. The V gene's germline CDR1 is KGHDR and CDR2 SFDVKD. The CDR3 loop is CATRQGATSEAFF. The CDR3, as DNA: TGTGCCACCAGACAGGGGGCAACGTCTGAAGCTTTCTTT.

The chain links TRBV28 to TRBJ2-7; 8 bases are a match to TRBD1. This CDR3 has 15 residues. V shed 6 bases, J shed 5 bases, and the junction held 12 bases outside the gene matches. Per germline, CDR1 MDHEN and CDR2 SYDVKM. The CDR3 sequence: CASRLTWTGRNEQYF. The CDR3 nucleotides are TGTGCCAGCAGATTGACCTGGACAGGGAGGAACGAGCAGTACTTC.

The chain is built from TRBV19 and TRBJ2-2; 9 bases align to TRBD1. Germline V lookup: CDR1 LNHDA, CDR2 SQIVND (reference sequence). With 8 bases clipped from V and 1 base from J, the junction kept 5 bases outside the gene matches. There are 15 residues in the CDR3. CDR3 nucleotides: TGTGCCAGTGCGCCGGGACAGGGGAACACCGGGGAGCTGTTTTTT. This translates into CASAPGQGNTGELFF.

V usage is TRBV5-1 and J usage is TRBJ2-6; TRBD2 agrees at 11 bases. J was trimmed by 0 bases and V by 4 bases; bases with no gene match: 15. From germline, CDR1 is SGHRS and CDR2 YFSETQ. The CDR3 contains 21 residues. The CDR3 here is CASSPAGTSGFPFSGANVLTF. The CDR3 coding sequence is TGCGCCAGCAGCCCAGCCGGGACTAGCGGCTTCCCGTTCTCTGGGGCCAACGTCCTGACTTTC.

The rearrangement uses TRBV7-9 and TRBJ2-1; no clear D. Trimming removed 5 bases at V and 0 bases at J, with 14 bases between. There are 16 residues in the CDR3. Germline-derived CDR1 and CDR2 are SEHNR and FQNEAQ (reference sequence). The CDR3 bases are TGTGCCAGCAGCCCCGGTACGTCTAGCTCCTACAATGAGCAGTTCTTC. It specifies CASSPGTSSSYNEQFF.

This clone was counted between two and nine times. This chain joins TRBV7-9 and TRBJ2-7; a weak D match, TRBD1 (6 bases). Germline CDR1 is SEHNR and CDR2 is FQNEAQ (reference sequence). The V gene lost 2 bases and the J gene lost 1 base, with 18 bases spanning the gap. The CDR3 covers 17 residues. The CDR3 bases are TGTGCCAGCAGCTTACAGGGGTGGACAGAGTCTTCCTACGAGCAGTACTTC. It codes for CASSLQGWTESSYEQYF.

V usage is TRBV7-8 and J usage is TRBJ1-1; no definite D call. This CDR3 has 13 residues. In germline, CDR1 is SGHVS, CDR2 FQNEAQ. The germline V and J ends were trimmed by 5 bases and 4 bases, with 11 bases remaining between them. Written as DNA, the CDR3 is TGTGCCAGCAGCCTTCAGGCACCCACTGAAGCTTTCTTT. Residues: CASSLQAPTEAFF. The whole variable domain, remainder taken from reference TRBV7-8 and TRBJ1-1, is GAGVSQSPRYKVAKRGQDVALRCDPISGHVSLFWYQQALGQGPEFLTYFQNEAQLDKSGLPSDRFFAERPEGSVSTLKIQRTQQEDSAVYLCASSLQAPTEAFFGQGTRLTVV.

The rearrangement joins TRBV4-1 to TRBJ2-1; 15 bases match TRBD2. Looked up from germline, CDR1 is MGHRA and CDR2 is YSYEKL. The CDR3 sequence is 18 residues long. V gave up 4 bases and J gave up 3 bases; unmatched junction bases: 7. This CDR3 is CASSRSGTSGRFYNEQFF. The CDR3 DNA follows: TGCGCCAGCAGCCGATCCGGGACTAGCGGGAGGTTCTACAATGAGCAGTTCTTC.

This clone was counted once. V is TRBV29-1 and J is TRBJ1-5; weak D call: TRBD1 (6 bases). Trimming took off 4 bases at V and 8 bases at J, with 12 bases between the two ends. The germline gives CDR1 SQVTM, CDR2 ANQGSEA. CDR3 length: 12 amino acids. The CDR3 is CSVVTPGEPQHF. CDR3 nucleotides: TGCAGCGTTGTAACCCCAGGGGAGCCCCAGCATTTT.

The chain joins TRBV5-4 to TRBJ2-7; 9 positions match TRBD2. This CDR3 spans 14 amino acids. Germline CDR1 is SGHNT and CDR2 is YYREEE (reference sequence). V lost 4 bases to trimming and J lost 2 bases; unmatched junction nucleotides: 4. The CDR3 bases are TGTGCCAGCAGCCCCGGGACTAGCCCCTACGAGCAGTACTTC. Its translation is CASSPGTSPYEQYF.

The rearrangement uses TRBV5-5 and TRBJ2-3; D remains ambiguous. Germline lookup yields CDR1 SGHKS and CDR2 YYEKEE (reference sequence). V lost 5 bases and J lost 2, with 9 bases in between. This CDR3 comprises 13 residues. The CDR3 DNA sequence: TGTGCCAGCAGTGCGGAGTACACAGATACGCAGTATTTT. Protein: CASSAEYTDTQYF. The full variable domain, in which reference TRBV5-5 and TRBJ2-3 provide the parts outside the CDR3, is DAGVTQSPTHLIKTRGQQVTLRCSPISGHKSVSWYQQVLGQGPQFIFQYYEKEERGRGNFPDRFSARQFPNYSSELNVNALLLGDSALYLCASSAEYTDTQYFGPGTRLTVL.

The rearrangement uses TRBV6-6 and TRBJ2-6, with unresolved D. The V and J ends lost 10 bases and 0 bases respectively, with 10 bases between them. From germline, CDR1 is MNHNY and CDR2 SVGAGI (reference sequence). The CDR3 length is 14 residues. The CDR3 region is CATSLSSGANVLTF. DNA of the CDR3: TGTGCCACCTCCCTGAGCTCTGGGGCCAACGTCCTGACTTTC.

The V gene is TRBV14, the J gene TRBJ1-6, with D hard to call. CDR1 and CDR2 from the germline V gene are SGHDN and FVKESK. The ends were cut back, 5 bases at V and 9 bases at J, with 20 bases in the middle. The CDR3 sequence is 16 residues long. The CDR3 protein is CASSSFRGPRASPLHF. The CDR3 DNA follows: TGTGCCAGCAGCTCCTTCCGGGGTCCACGGGCTTCACCCCTCCACTTT. The whole variable domain, remainder taken from reference TRBV14 and TRBJ1-6, is EAGVTQFPSHSVIEKGQTVTLRCDPISGHDNLYWYRRVMGKEIKFLLHFVKESKQDESGMPNNRFLAERTGGTYSTLKVQPAELEDSGVYFCASSSFRGPRASPLHFGNGTRLTVT.

This clone was observed a few times. Written as DNA, the CDR3 is TGTGCCAGCAGCCTGCTAACCGATACAGTGGCCACTGAAGCTTTCTTT. Translation gives CASSLLTDTVATEAFF. The genes are TRBV3-1 (or the pseudogene TRBV3-2) and TRBJ1-1; D uncertain. The CDR3 length is 16 residues. The V and J ends lost 4 bases and 4 bases respectively, with 19 bases between them. The germline CDR1 and CDR2 sequences are LGHDT and YNNKEL (reference sequence).

The V gene is TRBV4-2, the J gene TRBJ2-7, with 14 nucleotides matching TRBD2. The V gene's germline CDR1 is LGHNA and CDR2 YNFKEQ. The CDR3 runs 15 residues. V lost 3 bases, J lost 3 bases, and 1 base stayed unmatched. CDR3 coding DNA: TGTGCCAGCAGCCACGGGACTAGCGGGGGCTACGAGCAGTACTTC. Its translation: CASSHGTSGGYEQYF.

V and J are TRBV7-9 and TRBJ1-1, with D perhaps TRBD1 (6 bases). The V gene lost 5 bases and the J gene lost 0 bases, with 13 bases spanning the gap. The CDR3 sequence is 15 residues long. CDR1 SEHNR and CDR2 FQNEAQ come from the germline V gene (reference sequence). CDR3 protein: CASSEIQGMNTEAFF. The CDR3 nucleotides read TGTGCCAGCAGCGAAATACAGGGAATGAACACTGAAGCTTTCTTT.

The V gene is TRBV2, the J gene TRBJ1-5; TRBD1 is a possible D gene (5 bases). This CDR3 spans 14 amino acids. Trimming shortened V by 6 bases and J by 4 bases, and 13 bases separated the two germline ends. Germline V gene lookup returns CDR1 SNHLY and CDR2 FYNNEI. Written as DNA, the CDR3 is TGTGCCAGCAGCCTGGACATCACGAATCAGCCCCAGCATTTT. Protein: CASSLDITNQPQHF. Full variable domain (remainder filled in from reference TRBV2 and TRBJ1-5): EPEVTQTPSHQVTQMGQEVILRCVPISNHLYFYWYRQILGQKVEFLVSFYNNEISEKSEIFDDQFSVERPDGSNFTLKIRSTKLEDSAMYFCASSLDITNQPQHFGDGTRLSIL.